Below are 15 T cell receptor beta chains sequenced from a single sample in a study of shared clonotypes between healthy human individuals. TCRdb's table, derived via immunoSEQ multiplex PCR, lists solely in-frame clones and lacks some. The data show more than 2,000,000 clones, with about 92% seen just once and about 0.13% held by the top ten. The sample comprised naive CD4+ T cells sorted from blood. Indicated subset: CD45RA+ positively selected. These receptors were collected from a man between 18 and 35 years old in good health.

The gene calls are TRBV7-8 and TRBJ1-4; no clear D. The CDR3 has 13 residues. CDR1 and CDR2 from the germline V gene are SGHVS and FQNEAQ. V was shortened by 5 bases and J by 5 bases, with 9 bases between the two germline ends. The CDR3 here is CASSPFGNEKLFF. The CDR3 DNA reads as TGTGCCAGCAGCCCGTTTGGGAATGAAAAACTGTTTTTT.

V and J are TRBV27 and TRBJ1-5, with unresolved D. This CDR3 is built from 14 residues. V was clipped by 3 bases and J by 1 base, with 7 bases between them. Germline assignment: CDR1 MNHEY and CDR2 SMNVEV (reference sequence). CDR3 residues: CASSFGGSNQPQHF. In nucleotides, the CDR3 is TGTGCCAGCAGTTTCGGAGGGAGCAATCAGCCCCAGCATTTT.

This chain connects TRBV19 to TRBJ1-5; D is unclear. This CDR3 region has 15 residues. Between the trimmed V and J ends, which lost 3 bases and 2 bases, there was a span of 11 bases. In germline, CDR1 is LNHDA, CDR2 SQIVND (reference sequence). The CDR3 nucleotides are TGTGCCAGTAGTATTCAGACCCTGGGCAATCAGCCCCAGCATTTT. Its translation: CASSIQTLGNQPQHF.

J is TRBJ1-6 and V is TRBV7-9, with 7 bases aligning to TRBD1. The CDR3 runs 14 residues. From germline, CDR1 is SEHNR and CDR2 FQNEAQ (reference sequence). V lost 2 bases and J lost 8; bases outside the gene matches: 3. CDR3 nucleotides: TGTGCCAGCAGCTTACAGGGGGGTGATTCACCCCTCCACTTT. Its translation: CASSLQGGDSPLHF.

This clone showed up just once. The CDR3 loop reads CASSLDREETQYF. The CDR3 region has the DNA TGTGCCAGCAGCCTAGACAGGGAAGAGACCCAGTACTTC. The rearrangement joins TRBV7-3 to TRBJ2-5; 7 bases map to TRBD1. Trimming cost V 5 bases and J 3 bases; bases outside gene matches: 3. The CDR3 is made up of 13 amino acids. The germline V gene encodes CDR1 SGHTA and CDR2 FQGTGA.

The chain is built from TRBV15 and TRBJ2-7; tentatively, D is TRBD2 (6 bases). V was cut by 3 bases and J by 4 bases, with 13 bases left in between. The CDR3 length is 14 residues. Looked up from germline, CDR1 is LNHNV and CDR2 is YYDKDF (reference sequence). In nucleotides, the CDR3 is TGTGCCACCAGCAGGGAGGGGAGACGTTACGAGCAGTACTTC. This codes for CATSREGRRYEQYF.

J is TRBJ2-5 and V is TRBV13, with 7 bases matching TRBD2. The CDR3 runs 16 residues. Trimming removed 2 bases from V and 5 bases from J; junction bases left unmatched: 11. Germline V gene data show CDR1 as PRHDT and CDR2 as FYEKMQ (reference sequence). CDR3 loop: CASSLSLISGVETQYF. As DNA, the CDR3 is TGTGCCAGCAGCTTAAGCTTGATCAGCGGGGTGGAGACCCAGTACTTC.

The table lists this clone with a count of one. The V call is TRBV21-1, the J call TRBJ2-7; TRBD1 was called by the table and not checked on the DNA. TRBV21-1 corresponds to a pseudogene. The length of the CDR3 is 13 residues. This CDR3 reads CASRNREGYEQYF. The CDR3 coding sequence is TGTGCCAGCCGCAACAGGGAAGGATACGAGCAGTACTTC.

The chain links TRBV29-1 to TRBJ1-2; unclear D gene. Germline V gene lookup returns CDR1 SQVTM and CDR2 ANQGSEA. The CDR3 has 14 residues. V was shortened by 3 bases and J by 3 bases, with 14 bases between the two germline ends. CDR3 protein: CSVDITAPHYGYTF. The CDR3 bases are TGCAGCGTTGACATTACGGCACCTCACTATGGCTACACCTTC.

V and J are TRBV27 and TRBJ1-2; 11 bases line up with TRBD1. V shed 7 bases and J 7 bases; nucleotides not matched to a gene: 5. This CDR3 contains 13 residues. CDR1 and CDR2 (germline): MNHEY, SMNVEV (reference sequence). CDR3 residues: CASNGQGATGYTF. The CDR3 DNA reads TGTGCCAGCAACGGACAGGGGGCGACTGGCTACACCTTC.

V is TRBV7-3 and J is TRBJ2-5, with 8 bases that match TRBD1. J gave up 4 bases and V 1 base, and 8 bases lay outside the gene matches. The CDR3 has 16 residues. Germline assignment: CDR1 SGHTA and CDR2 FQGTGA. DNA for the CDR3: TGTGCCAGCAGCTTAATGGGGCAGGGGGCGGGAGAGACCCAGTACTTC. Translation: CASSLMGQGAGETQYF.

The J gene is TRBJ1-6, the V gene TRBV11-2; possibly TRBD1 for D (5 bases). Germline CDR1 and CDR2: SGHAT and FQNNGV. The germline V and J ends were trimmed by 1 base and 9 bases, with 16 bases remaining between them. The CDR3 is 16 amino acids. CDR3 coding DNA: TGTGCCAGCAGCTTAGTAGGCACGGGGGTATCTTCACCCCTCCACTTT. Protein: CASSLVGTGVSSPLHF. The full variable domain, completed using reference TRBV11-2 and TRBJ1-6, is EAGVAQSPRYKIIEKRQSVAFWCNPISGHATLYWYQQILGQGPKLLIQFQNNGVVDDSQLPKDRFSAERLKGVDSTLKIQPAKLEDSAVYLCASSLVGTGVSSPLHFGNGTRLTVT.

This chain joins TRBV18 and TRBJ1-2; D may be TRBD1 (6 bases). Germline CDR1 is KGHSH and CDR2 is LQKENI. The CDR3 extends over 14 amino acids. With 7 bases removed from V and 0 bases from J, the gap between germline ends came to 12 bases. CDR3 loop: CASLRDTTNYGYTF. CDR3 coding DNA: TGTGCCAGCTTACGGGACACAACTAACTATGGCTACACCTTC.

V and J are TRBV6-1 and TRBJ2-1; perhaps TRBD2 as D (5 bases). Germline V gives CDR1 MNHNS, CDR2 SASEGT. V dropped 0 bases and J dropped 10 bases, with 10 bases sitting between them. The CDR3 contains 13 residues. CDR3 DNA sequence: TGTGCCAGCAGTGAAGCGGGAGCAAGGGAGCAGTTCTTC. Its translation: CASSEAGAREQFF.

The chain recombines TRBV19 with TRBJ2-5, with a weak D call TRBD2 (6 bases). CDR1 is LNHDA and CDR2 is SQIVND in the germline V gene (reference sequence). V lost 0 bases, J lost 5 bases, and 13 bases lay in between. The CDR3 covers 15 residues. The CDR3 DNA is TGTGCCAGTAGTATAGATTCGCGGGGCGTGGAGACCCAGTACTTC. Its translation is CASSIDSRGVETQYF.